The rows below give T cell receptor beta chains drawn from one sample of a study of T cell responses to AZD1222 COVID-19 vaccine. Method: immunoSEQ multiplex PCR; TCRdb's copy keeps in-frame clones and lacks some. The repertoire includes some 120,000 clones, approximately 90% of them detected once, and approximately 5.4% sits in the top ten. The sequenced sample was peripheral blood, obtained on day 0 of AZD1222 vaccination. Receptors were obtained from an adult in good health. The CDR3 runs from the conserved cysteine through the conserved F or W. The order of the fields is V gene, J gene, D gene, clone size, CDR3 length, CDR3 protein, CDR3 DNA. The D gene is left open where the match is weak. Size tells how often a clone was seen (once, few, many) or the class of an expanded clone, and some rows leave it out.

v_call: TRBV4-3
j_call: TRBJ1-6
d_call: NA
clone_size: NA
cdr3_length: 13
cdr3_aa: CASSQVSNSPLHF
cdr3_nt: TGCGCCAGCAGCCAAGTATCCAATTCACCCCTCCACTTT

v_call: TRBV6-2/TRBV6-3
j_call: TRBJ2-7
d_call: NA
clone_size: NA
cdr3_length: 17
cdr3_aa: CASSTAWDGAKLYEQYF
cdr3_nt: TGTGCCAGCAGTACCGCCTGGGACGGGGCAAAGCTCTACGAGCAGTACTTC

v_call: TRBV7-2
j_call: TRBJ2-7
d_call: NA
clone_size: once
cdr3_length: 14
cdr3_aa: CASSLGPGAYEQYF
cdr3_nt: TGTGCCAGCAGCCTAGGGCCGGGGGCCTACGAGCAGTACTTC

v_call: TRBV7-2
j_call: TRBJ1-1
d_call: TRBD1
clone_size: once
cdr3_length: 13
cdr3_aa: CASSTGVGTEAFF
cdr3_nt: TGTGCCAGCAGCACAGGGGTCGGTACTGAAGCTTTCTTT

v_call: TRBV11-1
j_call: TRBJ1-1
d_call: NA
clone_size: NA
cdr3_length: 13
cdr3_aa: CASSLAKRTEAFF
cdr3_nt: TGTGCCAGCAGCTTAGCGAAAAGGACTGAAGCTTTCTTT

v_call: TRBV4-3
j_call: TRBJ1-1
d_call: TRBD1
clone_size: NA
cdr3_length: 14
cdr3_aa: CASSQGRGLTEAFF
cdr3_nt: TGCGCCAGCAGCCAAGGCAGGGGGCTTACTGAAGCTTTCTTT

v_call: TRBV11-2
j_call: TRBJ1-1
d_call: NA
clone_size: once
cdr3_length: 15
cdr3_aa: CASLQDRYLNTEAFF
cdr3_nt: TGTGCCAGCCTTCAAGACAGGTACCTAAACACTGAAGCTTTCTTT

v_call: TRBV7-9
j_call: TRBJ2-1
d_call: TRBD2
clone_size: NA
cdr3_length: 15
cdr3_aa: CASSLVASGGNEQFF
cdr3_nt: TGTGCCAGCAGCTTAGTGGCTAGCGGGGGCAATGAGCAGTTCTTC

v_call: TRBV6-2/TRBV6-3
j_call: TRBJ2-6
d_call: NA
clone_size: NA
cdr3_length: 15
cdr3_aa: CASSYGGTGANVLTF
cdr3_nt: TGTGCCAGCAGTTACGGGGGGACCGGGGCCAACGTCCTGACTTTC

v_call: TRBV5-5
j_call: TRBJ2-1
d_call: NA
clone_size: NA
cdr3_length: 15
cdr3_aa: CASSLARLSYNEQFF
cdr3_nt: TGTGCCAGCAGCTTGGCCAGGTTGTCCTACAATGAGCAGTTCTTC

v_call: TRBV4-3
j_call: TRBJ1-1
d_call: NA
clone_size: NA
cdr3_length: 14
cdr3_aa: CASSQEWRNTEAFF
cdr3_nt: TGCGCCAGCAGCCAAGAATGGCGGAACACTGAAGCTTTCTTT

v_call: TRBV5-6
j_call: TRBJ1-2
d_call: TRBD1
clone_size: NA
cdr3_length: 15
cdr3_aa: CASSTGTGYFNGYTF
cdr3_nt: TGTGCCAGCAGCACCGGGACAGGGTACTTTAATGGCTACACCTTC

v_call: TRBV6-1
j_call: TRBJ2-7
d_call: TRBD2
clone_size: NA
cdr3_length: 14
cdr3_aa: CASSEMSSGSEQYF
cdr3_nt: TGTGCCAGCAGTGAAATGTCTAGCGGGTCCGAGCAGTACTTC

v_call: TRBV28
j_call: TRBJ1-5
d_call: NA
clone_size: NA
cdr3_length: 13
cdr3_aa: CASSRDSNQPQHF
cdr3_nt: TGTGCCAGCAGCCGAGATAGCAATCAGCCCCAGCATTTT

v_call: TRBV5-1
j_call: TRBJ2-5
d_call: NA
clone_size: NA
cdr3_length: 14
cdr3_aa: CASSLAGNQETQYF
cdr3_nt: TGCGCCAGCAGCTTGGCCGGCAACCAAGAGACCCAGTACTTC

v_call: TRBV5-1
j_call: TRBJ1-5
d_call: TRBD1
clone_size: NA
cdr3_length: 15
cdr3_aa: CASSLGGQSSDPQHF
cdr3_nt: TGCGCCAGCAGCTTGGGGGGACAGTCGAGTGATCCCCAGCATTTT

v_call: TRBV2
j_call: TRBJ2-2
d_call: NA
clone_size: NA
cdr3_length: 14
cdr3_aa: CASHGGGNTGELFF
cdr3_nt: TGTGCCAGCCATGGGGGCGGGAACACCGGGGAGCTGTTTTTT

v_call: TRBV19
j_call: TRBJ2-5
d_call: TRBD2
clone_size: NA
cdr3_length: 20
cdr3_aa: CASSIGTSGGAGLGRETQYF
cdr3_nt: TGTGCCAGTAGTATAGGGACTAGCGGGGGGGCCGGGTTAGGTCGAGAGACCCAGTACTTC

v_call: TRBV9
j_call: TRBJ2-3
d_call: NA
clone_size: NA
cdr3_length: 15
cdr3_aa: CASSVAGSDTDTQYF
cdr3_nt: TGTGCCAGCAGCGTAGCAGGGTCGGACACAGATACGCAGTATTTT

v_call: TRBV6-5
j_call: TRBJ2-7
d_call: NA
clone_size: NA
cdr3_length: 13
cdr3_aa: CASSMTTSYEQYF
cdr3_nt: TGTGCCAGCAGTATGACCACCTCCTACGAGCAGTACTTC

v_call: TRBV6-5
j_call: TRBJ1-5
d_call: NA
clone_size: NA
cdr3_length: 12
cdr3_aa: CASSYSTQPQHF
cdr3_nt: TGTGCCAGCAGTTACTCGACTCAGCCCCAGCATTTT

v_call: TRBV5-1
j_call: TRBJ2-2
d_call: NA
clone_size: NA
cdr3_length: 15
cdr3_aa: CASSSLPGSAGELFF
cdr3_nt: TGCGCCAGCAGCTCCCTCCCGGGGTCCGCCGGGGAGCTGTTTTTT

v_call: TRBV27
j_call: TRBJ1-1
d_call: NA
clone_size: NA
cdr3_length: 13
cdr3_aa: CASSFGRLTEAFF
cdr3_nt: TGTGCCAGCAGTTTTGGTCGGCTCACTGAAGCTTTCTTT

v_call: TRBV6-2/TRBV6-3
j_call: TRBJ2-3
d_call: TRBD2
clone_size: NA
cdr3_length: 17
cdr3_aa: CASSFRTSGGTTDTQYF
cdr3_nt: TGTGCCAGCAGCTTCCGGACTAGCGGGGGTACCACAGATACGCAGTATTTT

v_call: TRBV11-2
j_call: TRBJ2-3
d_call: TRBD2
clone_size: once
cdr3_length: 15
cdr3_aa: CASEDLRTSYDTQYF
cdr3_nt: TGTGCCAGCGAGGATCTACGGACTAGCTATGATACGCAGTATTTT

v_call: TRBV6-5
j_call: TRBJ1-1
d_call: TRBD1
clone_size: NA
cdr3_length: 14
cdr3_aa: CASSKDRGPTEAFF
cdr3_nt: TGTGCCAGCAGCAAGGACAGGGGGCCCACTGAAGCTTTCTTT

v_call: TRBV9
j_call: TRBJ1-1
d_call: TRBD1
clone_size: NA
cdr3_length: 15
cdr3_aa: CASSDERTGGTEAFF
cdr3_nt: TGTGCCAGCAGCGATGAAAGGACAGGGGGAACTGAAGCTTTCTTT

v_call: TRBV4-2
j_call: TRBJ2-2
d_call: NA
clone_size: NA
cdr3_length: 15
cdr3_aa: CASSQAGANTGELFF
cdr3_nt: TGTGCCAGCAGCCAAGCGGGGGCTAACACCGGGGAGCTGTTTTTT

v_call: TRBV5-4
j_call: TRBJ1-1
d_call: NA
clone_size: NA
cdr3_length: 14
cdr3_aa: CASSLVSMNTEAFF
cdr3_nt: TGTGCCAGCAGCTTGGTCAGCATGAACACTGAAGCTTTCTTT

v_call: TRBV25-1
j_call: TRBJ1-6
d_call: NA
clone_size: NA
cdr3_length: 14
cdr3_aa: CASRSGPSGSPLHF
cdr3_nt: TGTGCCAGCAGATCTGGCCCCTCGGGGTCACCCCTCCACTTT

v_call: TRBV7-2
j_call: TRBJ2-7
d_call: NA
clone_size: once
cdr3_length: 15
cdr3_aa: CASSTQRSSTYEQYF
cdr3_nt: TGTGCCAGCAGCACCCAGCGGAGCAGTACCTACGAGCAGTACTTC

v_call: TRBV2
j_call: TRBJ2-3
d_call: TRBD2
clone_size: NA
cdr3_length: 15
cdr3_aa: CASQETSGAPDTQYF
cdr3_nt: TGTGCCAGCCAAGAGACTAGCGGGGCGCCAGATACGCAGTATTTT

v_call: TRBV4-3
j_call: TRBJ1-2
d_call: TRBD1
clone_size: NA
cdr3_length: 15
cdr3_aa: CASSQGTGGESGYTF
cdr3_nt: TGCGCCAGCAGCCAGGGAACAGGGGGCGAGAGTGGCTACACCTTC

v_call: TRBV29-1
j_call: TRBJ2-1
d_call: TRBD1
clone_size: NA
cdr3_length: 13
cdr3_aa: CSVAGGLSGEQFF
cdr3_nt: TGCAGCGTAGCAGGGGGCCTCTCTGGTGAGCAGTTCTTC

v_call: TRBV28
j_call: TRBJ1-1
d_call: NA
clone_size: NA
cdr3_length: 11
cdr3_aa: CASSTPRGAFF
cdr3_nt: TGTGCCAGCAGTACACCCAGAGGAGCTTTCTTT

v_call: TRBV7-8
j_call: TRBJ1-1
d_call: NA
clone_size: NA
cdr3_length: 14
cdr3_aa: CASSFARDRVGAFF
cdr3_nt: TGTGCCAGCAGCTTTGCCCGGGACCGGGTTGGTGCTTTCTTT

v_call: TRBV5-1
j_call: TRBJ1-6
d_call: NA
clone_size: NA
cdr3_length: 13
cdr3_aa: CASSLSRGSPLHF
cdr3_nt: TGCGCCAGCAGCTTGAGTAGGGGCTCACCCCTCCACTTT